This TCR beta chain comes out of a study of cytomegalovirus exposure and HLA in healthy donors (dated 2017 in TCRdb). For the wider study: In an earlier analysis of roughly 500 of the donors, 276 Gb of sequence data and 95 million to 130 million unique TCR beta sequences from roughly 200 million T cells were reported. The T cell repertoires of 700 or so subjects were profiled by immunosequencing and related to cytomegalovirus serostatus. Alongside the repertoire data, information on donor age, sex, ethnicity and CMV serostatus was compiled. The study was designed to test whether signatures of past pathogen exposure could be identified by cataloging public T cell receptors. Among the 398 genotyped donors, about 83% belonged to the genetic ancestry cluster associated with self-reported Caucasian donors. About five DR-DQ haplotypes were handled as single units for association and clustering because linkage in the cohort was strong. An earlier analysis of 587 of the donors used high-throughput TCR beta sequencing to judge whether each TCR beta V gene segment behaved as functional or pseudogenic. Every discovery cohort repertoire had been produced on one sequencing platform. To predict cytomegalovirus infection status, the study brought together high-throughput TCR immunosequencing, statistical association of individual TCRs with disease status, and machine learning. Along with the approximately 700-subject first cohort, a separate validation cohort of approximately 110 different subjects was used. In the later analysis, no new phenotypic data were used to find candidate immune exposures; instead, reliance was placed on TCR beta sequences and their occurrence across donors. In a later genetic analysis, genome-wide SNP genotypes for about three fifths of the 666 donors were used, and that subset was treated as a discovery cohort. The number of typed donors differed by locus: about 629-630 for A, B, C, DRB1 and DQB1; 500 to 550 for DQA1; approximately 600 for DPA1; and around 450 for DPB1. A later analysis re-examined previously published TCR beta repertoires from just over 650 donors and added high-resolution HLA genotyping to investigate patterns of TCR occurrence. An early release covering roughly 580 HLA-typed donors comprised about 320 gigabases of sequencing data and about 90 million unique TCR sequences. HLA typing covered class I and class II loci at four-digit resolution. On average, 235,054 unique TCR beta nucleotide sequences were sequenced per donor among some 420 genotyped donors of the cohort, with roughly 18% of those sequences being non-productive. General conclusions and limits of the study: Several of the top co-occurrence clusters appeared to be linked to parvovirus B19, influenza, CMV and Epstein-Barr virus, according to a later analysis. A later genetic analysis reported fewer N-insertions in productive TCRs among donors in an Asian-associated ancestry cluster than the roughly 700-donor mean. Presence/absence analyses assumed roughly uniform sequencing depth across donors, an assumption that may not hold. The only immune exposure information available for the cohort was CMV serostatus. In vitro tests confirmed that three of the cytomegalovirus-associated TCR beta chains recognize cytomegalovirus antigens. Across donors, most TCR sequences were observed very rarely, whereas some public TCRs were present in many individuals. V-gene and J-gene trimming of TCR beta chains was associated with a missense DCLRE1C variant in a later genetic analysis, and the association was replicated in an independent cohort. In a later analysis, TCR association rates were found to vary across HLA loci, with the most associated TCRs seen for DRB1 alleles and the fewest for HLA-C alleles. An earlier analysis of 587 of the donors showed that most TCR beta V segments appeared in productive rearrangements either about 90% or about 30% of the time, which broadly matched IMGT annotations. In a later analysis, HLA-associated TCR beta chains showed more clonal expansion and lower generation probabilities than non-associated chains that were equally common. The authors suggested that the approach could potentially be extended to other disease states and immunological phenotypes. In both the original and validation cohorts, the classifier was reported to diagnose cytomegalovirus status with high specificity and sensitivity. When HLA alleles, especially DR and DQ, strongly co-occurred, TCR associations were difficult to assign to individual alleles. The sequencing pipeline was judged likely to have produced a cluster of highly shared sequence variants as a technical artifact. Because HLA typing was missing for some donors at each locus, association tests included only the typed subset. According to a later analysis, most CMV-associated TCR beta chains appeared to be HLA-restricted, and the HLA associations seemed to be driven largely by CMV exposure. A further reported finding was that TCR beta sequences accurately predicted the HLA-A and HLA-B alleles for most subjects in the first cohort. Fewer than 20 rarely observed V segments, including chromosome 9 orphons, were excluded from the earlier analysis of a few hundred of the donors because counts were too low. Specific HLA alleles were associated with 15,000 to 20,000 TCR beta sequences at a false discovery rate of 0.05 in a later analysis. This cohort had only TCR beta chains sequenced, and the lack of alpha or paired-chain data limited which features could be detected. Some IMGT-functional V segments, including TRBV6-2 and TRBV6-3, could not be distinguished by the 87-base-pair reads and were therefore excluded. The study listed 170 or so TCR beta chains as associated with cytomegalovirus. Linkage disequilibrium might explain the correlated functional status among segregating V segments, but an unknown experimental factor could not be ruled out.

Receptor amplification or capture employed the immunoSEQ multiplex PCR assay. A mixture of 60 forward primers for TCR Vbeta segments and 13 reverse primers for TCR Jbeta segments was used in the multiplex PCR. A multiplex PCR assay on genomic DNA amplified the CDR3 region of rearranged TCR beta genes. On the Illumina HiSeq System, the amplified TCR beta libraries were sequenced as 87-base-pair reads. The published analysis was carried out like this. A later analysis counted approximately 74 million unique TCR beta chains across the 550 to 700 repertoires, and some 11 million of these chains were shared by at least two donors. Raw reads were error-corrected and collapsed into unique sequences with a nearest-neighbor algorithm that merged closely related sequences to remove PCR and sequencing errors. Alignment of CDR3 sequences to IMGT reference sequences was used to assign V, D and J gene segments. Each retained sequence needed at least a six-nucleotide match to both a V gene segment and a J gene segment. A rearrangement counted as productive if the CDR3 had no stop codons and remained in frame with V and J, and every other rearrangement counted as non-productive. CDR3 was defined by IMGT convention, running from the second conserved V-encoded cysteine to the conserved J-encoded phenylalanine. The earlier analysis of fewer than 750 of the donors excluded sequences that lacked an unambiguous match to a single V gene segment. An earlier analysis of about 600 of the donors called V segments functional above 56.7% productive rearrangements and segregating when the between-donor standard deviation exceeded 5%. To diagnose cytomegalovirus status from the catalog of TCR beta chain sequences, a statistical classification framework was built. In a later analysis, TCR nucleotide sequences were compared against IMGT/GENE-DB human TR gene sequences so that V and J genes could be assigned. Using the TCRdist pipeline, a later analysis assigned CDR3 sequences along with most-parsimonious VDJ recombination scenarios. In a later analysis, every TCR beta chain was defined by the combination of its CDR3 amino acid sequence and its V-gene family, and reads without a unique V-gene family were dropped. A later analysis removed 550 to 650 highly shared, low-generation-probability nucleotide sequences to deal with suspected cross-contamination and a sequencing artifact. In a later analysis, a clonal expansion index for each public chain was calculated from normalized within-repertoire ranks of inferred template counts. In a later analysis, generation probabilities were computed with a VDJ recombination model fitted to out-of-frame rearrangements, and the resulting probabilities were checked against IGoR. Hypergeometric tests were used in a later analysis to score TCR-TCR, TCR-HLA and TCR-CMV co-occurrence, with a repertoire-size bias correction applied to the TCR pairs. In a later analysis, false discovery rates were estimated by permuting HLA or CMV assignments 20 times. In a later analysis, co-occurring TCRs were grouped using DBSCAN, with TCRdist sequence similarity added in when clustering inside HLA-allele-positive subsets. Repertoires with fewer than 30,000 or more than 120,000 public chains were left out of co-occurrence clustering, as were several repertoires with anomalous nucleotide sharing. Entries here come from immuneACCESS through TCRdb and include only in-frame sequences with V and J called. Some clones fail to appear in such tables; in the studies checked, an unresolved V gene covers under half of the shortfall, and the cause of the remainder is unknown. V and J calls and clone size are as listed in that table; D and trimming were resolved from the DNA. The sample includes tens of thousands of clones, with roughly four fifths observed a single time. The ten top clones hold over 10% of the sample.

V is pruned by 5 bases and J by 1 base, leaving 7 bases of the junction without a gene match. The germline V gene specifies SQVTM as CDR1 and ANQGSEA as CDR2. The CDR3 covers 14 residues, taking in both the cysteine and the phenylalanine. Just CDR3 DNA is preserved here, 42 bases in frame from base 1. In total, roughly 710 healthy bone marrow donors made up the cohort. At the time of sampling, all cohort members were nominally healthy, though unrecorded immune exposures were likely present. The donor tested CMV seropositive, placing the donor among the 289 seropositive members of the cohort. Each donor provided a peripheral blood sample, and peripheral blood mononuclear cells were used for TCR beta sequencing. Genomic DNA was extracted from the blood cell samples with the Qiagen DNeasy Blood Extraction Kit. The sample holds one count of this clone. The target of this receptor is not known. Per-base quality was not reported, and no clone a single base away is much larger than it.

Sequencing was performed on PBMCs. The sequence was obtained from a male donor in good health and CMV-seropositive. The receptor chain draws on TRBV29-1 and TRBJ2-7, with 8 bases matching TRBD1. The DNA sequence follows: TGCAGCGTTAGGACAGGGAACCTATCCTACGAGCAGTACTTC. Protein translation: CSVRTGNLSYEQYF.